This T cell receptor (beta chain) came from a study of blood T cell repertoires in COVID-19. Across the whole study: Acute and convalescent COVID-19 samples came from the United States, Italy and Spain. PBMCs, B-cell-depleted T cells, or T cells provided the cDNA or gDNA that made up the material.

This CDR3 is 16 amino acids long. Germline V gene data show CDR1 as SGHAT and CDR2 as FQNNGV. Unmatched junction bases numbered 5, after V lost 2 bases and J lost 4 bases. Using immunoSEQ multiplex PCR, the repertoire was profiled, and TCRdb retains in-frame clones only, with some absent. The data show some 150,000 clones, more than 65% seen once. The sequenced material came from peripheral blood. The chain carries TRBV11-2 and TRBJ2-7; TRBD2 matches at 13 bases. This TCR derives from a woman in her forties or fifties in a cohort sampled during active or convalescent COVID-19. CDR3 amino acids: CASSLRRLAGGYEQYF. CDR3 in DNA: TGTGCCAGCAGCTTACGTCGACTAGCGGGGGGTTACGAGCAGTACTTC.